This T cell receptor (beta chain) was sequenced during a study of T cell responses to AZD1222 COVID-19 vaccine. In its sample, this clone was seen once. Its antigen is unknown. Broader study findings: Spike-wide vaccine-associated CD4 TCRs dominated at 160-218 and 743-854.

The germline gives CDR1 SGHNT, CDR2 YENEEA. Trimming at V came to 0 bases and at J to 7 bases, leaving 7 bases not matched to a gene. The CDR3 has 16 residues. Here immunoSEQ multiplex PCR was the method, and the copy in TCRdb shows in-frame clones only, minus some. This sample has approximately 210,000 clones, with approximately 94% found just once. The material was peripheral blood, obtained 28 days after the second dose of the MenACWY control vaccine. The V and J genes are TRBV11-3 and TRBJ2-1; 9 bases align to TRBD2. The clonotype comes from an adult who received the MenACWY meningococcal vaccine as a control. CDR3 in amino acids: CASSLDGRGGSNEQFF. DNA for the CDR3: TGTGCCAGCAGCTTAGATGGGCGGGGGGGATCGAATGAGCAGTTCTTC.